This T cell receptor (beta chain) originates from a study of blood T cell repertoires in COVID-19. About the research overall: Both acute and convalescent COVID-19 samples were obtained from the United States, Italy and Spain. PBMCs, B-cell-depleted T cells, or T cells were the source of the cDNA or gDNA that made up the material.

In the original processing: Researchers report that nucleated cell counts were estimated from reference gene primer amplification. Using immunoSEQ multiplex PCR, the repertoire was profiled, and TCRdb retains in-frame clones only, with some absent. That table supplies the V and J calls and clone size; D and trimming were determined from the DNA. The table records some 58,000 clones, approximately 80% of them present only once. Seattle-derived patients entered the study during active infection and were followed longitudinally. A few counts support this clone. Losses at the gene ends were 4 bases for V and 0 bases for J; bases not matched to a gene: 10. The CDR3 has 16 amino acids. Germline V CDR1 and CDR2: SGHRS, YFSETQ.

The clonotype was recovered from a man in his sixties with COVID-19, enrolled during active disease. Sequencing used peripheral blood. V gene TRBV5-1 combines with J gene TRBJ2-7, with 7 bases that match TRBD1. The CDR3 loop is CASSPGTVGDSYEQYF. The CDR3 region has the DNA TGCGCCAGCAGCCCGGGGACAGTCGGGGACTCCTACGAGCAGTACTTC.